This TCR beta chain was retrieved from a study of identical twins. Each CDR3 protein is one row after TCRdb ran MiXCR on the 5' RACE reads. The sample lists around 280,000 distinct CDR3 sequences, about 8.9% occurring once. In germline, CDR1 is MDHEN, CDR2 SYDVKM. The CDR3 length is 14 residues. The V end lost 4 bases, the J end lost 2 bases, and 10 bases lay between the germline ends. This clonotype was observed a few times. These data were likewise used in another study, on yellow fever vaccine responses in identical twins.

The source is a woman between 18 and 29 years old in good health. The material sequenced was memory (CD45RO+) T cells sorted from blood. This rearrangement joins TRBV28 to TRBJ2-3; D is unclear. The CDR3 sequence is CASSSIGPTDTQYF. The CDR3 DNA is TGTGCCAGCAGTTCTATCGGGCCCACAGATACGCAGTATTTT.